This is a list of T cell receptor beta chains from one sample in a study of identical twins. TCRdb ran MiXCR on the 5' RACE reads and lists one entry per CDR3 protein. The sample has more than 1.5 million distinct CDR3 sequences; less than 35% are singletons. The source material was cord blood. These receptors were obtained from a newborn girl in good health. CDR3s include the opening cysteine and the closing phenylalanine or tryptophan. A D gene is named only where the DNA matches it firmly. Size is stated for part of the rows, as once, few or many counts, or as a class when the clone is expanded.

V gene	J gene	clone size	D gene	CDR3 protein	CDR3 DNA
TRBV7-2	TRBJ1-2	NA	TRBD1	CASSLEGGTAAYGYTF	TGTGCCAGCAGCTTAGAAGGGGGGACAGCGGCCTATGGCTACACCTTC
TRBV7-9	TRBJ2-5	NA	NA	CASRQKETQYF	TGTGCCAGCAGACAGAAGGAGACCCAGTACTTC
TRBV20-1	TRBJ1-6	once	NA	CSARRRTNSPLHF	TGCAGTGCCCGCCGAAGGACCAATTCACCCCTCCACTTT
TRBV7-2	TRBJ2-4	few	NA	CASSLASTVAKNIQYF	TGTGCCAGCAGCTTAGCATCGACCGTAGCCAAAAACATTCAGTACTTC
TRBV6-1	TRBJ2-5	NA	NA	CASSEFGAGWGETQYF	TGTGCCAGCAGTGAATTTGGGGCGGGGTGGGGGGAGACCCAGTACTTC
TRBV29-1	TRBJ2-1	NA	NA	CSVGPGPRGQFF	TGCAGCGTTGGCCCGGGGCCGAGAGGGCAGTTCTTC
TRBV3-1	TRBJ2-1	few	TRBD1	CASSLWTGLYNEQFF	TGTGCCAGCAGCCTATGGACAGGCCTCTACAATGAGCAGTTCTTC
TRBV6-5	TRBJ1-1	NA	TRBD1	CASSSTLQGARVTEAFF	TGTGCCAGCAGTTCGACTTTACAGGGGGCGCGGGTCACTGAAGCTTTCTTT
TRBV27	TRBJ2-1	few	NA	CATRPDSLGNEQFF	TGTGCCACCAGACCCGACAGCCTAGGGAATGAGCAGTTCTTC
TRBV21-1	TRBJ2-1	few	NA	CASSNIPWIFLCGCEQFF	TGTGCCAGCAGCAATATCCCGTGGATTTTTTTATGTGGCTGTGAGCAGTTCTTC
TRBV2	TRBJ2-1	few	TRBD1	CASIPGGDRGTFKTYNEQFF	TGTGCCAGCATCCCGGGAGGGGACAGGGGCACCTTTAAAACCTACAATGAGCAGTTCTTC
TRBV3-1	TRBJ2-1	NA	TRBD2	CASSQSRTSGRLDEQFF	TGTGCCAGCAGCCAAAGTCGGACTAGCGGGCGATTAGATGAGCAGTTCTTC
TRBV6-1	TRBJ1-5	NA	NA	CATRAGSQPQHF	TGTGCCACTAGGGCCGGAAGTCAGCCCCAGCATTTT
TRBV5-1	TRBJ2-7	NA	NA	CASSPKFISGRVYNEQYF	TGCGCCAGCAGCCCAAAGTTCATAAGCGGGCGAGTATACAATGAGCAGTACTTC
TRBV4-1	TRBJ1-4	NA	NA	CASSQVWAATNEKLFF	TGCGCCAGCAGCCAAGTTTGGGCAGCAACTAATGAAAAACTGTTTTTT
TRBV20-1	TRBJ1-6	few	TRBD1	CSARGGQGARSPLHF	TGCAGTGCTAGAGGGGGGCAGGGGGCTCGTTCACCCCTCCACTTT
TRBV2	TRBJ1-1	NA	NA	CVSRKGQNTEAFF	TGTGTCAGCAGGAAGGGGCAGAACACTGAAGCTTTCTTT
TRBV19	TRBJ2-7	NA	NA	CASSALNYEQYF	TGTGCCAGTAGTGCACTTAACTACGAGCAGTACTTC
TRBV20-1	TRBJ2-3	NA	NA	CSARALLPLSTDTQYF	TGCAGTGCTAGGGCGCTACTCCCACTTAGCACAGATACGCAGTATTTT
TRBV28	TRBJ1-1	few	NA	CASSSSPAEAFF	TGTGCCAGCAGTTCCAGCCCCGCTGAAGCTTTCTTT
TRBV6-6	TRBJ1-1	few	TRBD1	CASSPLSGQGTEAFF	TGTGCCAGCAGTCCTCTGTCGGGACAGGGAACTGAAGCTTTCTTT
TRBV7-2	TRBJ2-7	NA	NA	CASSLGYAGVDEQYF	TGTGCCAGCAGCTTAGGTTACGCTGGCGTAGACGAGCAGTACTTC